This is a list of T cell receptor beta chains from one sample in a study of shared clonotypes between healthy human individuals. Assay: immunoSEQ multiplex PCR; the TCRdb copy retains only in-frame clones and omits some. The table lists 2 million to 2.5 million clones, 90% to 95% of them singletons, with 1.7% in the top ten. Specimen: naive CD8+ T cells from PBMCs. Source of these receptors: a man aged 18 to 30 in good health. Some clones in this sample may be carry-over from other donors' samples. The CDR3 runs from the conserved cysteine through the conserved F or W. A D gene is named only where the DNA matches it firmly. Some rows mark clone size as missing; the rest say once, few, many or name a class of expanded clone.

V,size,J,D,DNA,CDR3
TRBV28,NA,TRBJ2-7,TRBD2,TGTGCCAGCAGTTTAAGTCGGCTAGCGGAACACTACGAGCAGTACTTC,CASSLSRLAEHYEQYF
TRBV2,NA,TRBJ2-6,NA,TGTGCCAGCAGTGAATCCCCCAAGGCAGGATCGCCCAACGTCCTGACTTTC,CASSESPKAGSPNVLTF
TRBV11-2,NA,TRBJ2-1,NA,TGTGCCAGCAGCTTAGTCAATGAGCAGTTCTTC,CASSLVNEQFF
TRBV29-1,NA,TRBJ1-1,NA,TGCAGCGGACGGGTGAACACTGAAGCTTTCTTT,CSGRVNTEAFF
TRBV6-7,NA,TRBJ1-1,NA,TGTGCCAGCAGTCCCGTCCGTTATGAAGCTTTCTTT,CASSPVRYEAFF
TRBV27,NA,TRBJ2-3,NA,TGTGCCCTCGGACTAGATACGCAGTATTTT,CALGLDTQYF
TRBV6-5,NA,TRBJ1-4,TRBD1,TGTGCCAGCAGCCGGGCGGACAGGGATGAAAAACTGTTTTTT,CASSRADRDEKLFF
TRBV7-9,NA,TRBJ2-5,NA,TGTGCCAGCAGCTCTCCAGTTCGGTCCCGGCAAGAGACCCAGTACTTC,CASSSPVRSRQETQYF
TRBV18,NA,TRBJ1-4,NA,TGTGCCAGCTCACCAGGAACAGCTAATGAAAAACTGTTTTTT,CASSPGTANEKLFF
TRBV5-1,NA,TRBJ1-3,NA,TGCGCCAGCAGCTCCACGGGACACAGAAACACCATATATTTT,CASSSTGHRNTIYF
TRBV7-9,NA,TRBJ1-5,NA,TGTGCCAGCAGCTTAGGGGAGTATCAGCCCCAGCATTTT,CASSLGEYQPQHF
TRBV27,NA,TRBJ2-3,TRBD2,TGTGCCAGCAATCTCCTTAGCGGGGTCAGCACAGATACGCAGTATTTT,CASNLLSGVSTDTQYF
TRBV30,NA,TRBJ2-7,NA,TGTGCCTGGAGCACAGGGACCGGCTACGAGCAGTACTTC,CAWSTGTGYEQYF
TRBV27,NA,TRBJ2-7,NA,TGTGCCAGCAGTTTATCTTGGAGATTAACCTACGAGCAGTACTTC,CASSLSWRLTYEQYF
TRBV9,NA,TRBJ1-1,TRBD1,TGTGCCAGCAGCGCGCGAACCGGGACAGCGAACACTGAAGCTTTCTTT,CASSARTGTANTEAFF
TRBV6-1,NA,TRBJ2-7,TRBD1,TGTGCCAGCAGTGAACGGGTGGCGACAGGGGCCTACGAGCAGTACTTC,CASSERVATGAYEQYF
TRBV27,NA,TRBJ2-2,NA,TGTGCCAGCAGTTATTCAACCGGGACCGGGGAGCTGTTTTTT,CASSYSTGTGELFF
TRBV29-1,NA,TRBJ1-1,NA,TGCAGCGCCGGCCCAGGGCCTAAGGCTGAAGCTTTCTTT,CSAGPGPKAEAFF
TRBV15,once,TRBJ1-5,NA,TGTGCCACCAGCAGAGGAGGCAATAGCAATCAGCCCCAGCATTTT,CATSRGGNSNQPQHF
TRBV5-1,NA,TRBJ2-7,NA,TGCGCCAGCAGCTTGGCCCCGGGGCTAATCTCCTACGAGCAGTACTTC,CASSLAPGLISYEQYF
TRBV27,NA,TRBJ2-5,NA,TGTGCCAGCAGTTTACAGGCGGATGCGGAGACCCAGTACTTC,CASSLQADAETQYF
TRBV19,NA,TRBJ2-7,NA,TGTGCCAGTAGTATAGCGGCAGTAGCCTACGAGCAGTACTTC,CASSIAAVAYEQYF
TRBV7-9,NA,TRBJ2-7,TRBD2,TGTGCCAGCAGCTTAGCGACTAGCTCCGAGCAGTACTTC,CASSLATSSEQYF
TRBV28,NA,TRBJ2-5,TRBD2,TGTGCCAGCGTACCCATAGCGGGAGGGTTCCAAGAGACCCAGTACTTC,CASVPIAGGFQETQYF
TRBV11-2,NA,TRBJ2-7,NA,TGTGCCAGCAGCTCGCGGGGCTCCTACGAGCAGTACTTC,CASSSRGSYEQYF
TRBV9,NA,TRBJ1-3,TRBD1,TGTGCCAGCAGCGTAGAGGGGGCGCACAGGAATTCTGGAAACACCATATATTTT,CASSVEGAHRNSGNTIYF
TRBV7-2,NA,TRBJ1-1,NA,TGTGCCAGCAGCTTAGTCACGGGGGGCAACACTGAAGCTTTCTTT,CASSLVTGGNTEAFF
TRBV6-1,once,TRBJ2-7,NA,TGTGCCAGCAGGGGGGCAGCCAGCTACGAGCAGTACTTC,CASRGAASYEQYF
TRBV5-4,NA,TRBJ1-2,NA,TGTGCCAGCAGCTTGGGGCAGGTCTATGGCTACACCTTC,CASSLGQVYGYTF
TRBV7-2,NA,TRBJ2-7,TRBD1,TGTGCCAGCAGCTTGGTGACAGGGAGCGAGCAGTACTTC,CASSLVTGSEQYF
TRBV29-1,NA,TRBJ2-7,TRBD1,TGCAGCGTTGAAGTACGAGACAGGGGCTACGAGCAGTACTTC,CSVEVRDRGYEQYF
TRBV27,once,TRBJ2-7,TRBD2,TGTGCCAGCGGGACTAGCAGGATCGGGCCGGCCTACGAGCAGTACTTC,CASGTSRIGPAYEQYF
TRBV27,NA,TRBJ2-7,TRBD1,TGTGCCAGCAGGGGGACAGGGCCACTTTACGAGCAGTACTTC,CASRGTGPLYEQYF
TRBV11-2,NA,TRBJ2-7,TRBD2,TGTGCCAGCAGCTTAGGGCCAGCGGGAGGCCTATCCTACGAGCAGTACTTC,CASSLGPAGGLSYEQYF
TRBV5-5,NA,TRBJ2-3,NA,TGTGCCAGCAGTCCCGGGACCTCCCGCACAGATACGCAGTATTTT,CASSPGTSRTDTQYF
TRBV7-3,NA,TRBJ2-5,NA,TGTGCCAGCAGTCCTGACAGGTACCAAGAGACCCAGTACTTC,CASSPDRYQETQYF
TRBV15,NA,TRBJ1-4,NA,TGTGCCACCAGCAGAGAAAGGGCCCACTCTAATGAAAAACTGTTTTTT,CATSRERAHSNEKLFF
TRBV9,NA,TRBJ2-7,TRBD2,TGTGCCAGCAGCCCCCCGGGACTAGCTACAGACGAGCAGTACTTC,CASSPPGLATDEQYF
TRBV5-5,NA,TRBJ2-7,NA,TGTGCCAGCAGCCCACTAAGTACCTACGAGCAGTACTTC,CASSPLSTYEQYF
TRBV6-6,once,TRBJ2-7,TRBD2,TGTGCCAGCAGTTACTCACTAGCGGGAGTGGGGCAGTACTTC,CASSYSLAGVGQYF
TRBV5-1,NA,TRBJ2-7,TRBD1,TGCGCCAGCAGCTTGGCCCAGACAGGGAACTACGAGCAGTACTTC,CASSLAQTGNYEQYF
TRBV19,NA,TRBJ2-1,TRBD2,TGTGCCAGTACTCAGGGCGGGAGGAAATACAATGAGCAGTTCTTC,CASTQGGRKYNEQFF
TRBV9,NA,TRBJ1-4,NA,TGTGCCAGCAGCCCAACAATCGCGGCTCGGACTGAAAAACTGTTTTTT,CASSPTIAARTEKLFF
TRBV5-8,NA,TRBJ2-1,TRBD2,TGTGCCAGCAGCCTGGTGGCTAGCGGGAGGGGTGAGCAGTTCTTC,CASSLVASGRGEQFF
TRBV5-4,NA,TRBJ1-4,NA,TGTGCCAGCAGCTTGGACACTGGGAGTGAAAAACTGTTTTTT,CASSLDTGSEKLFF